Below, one T cell receptor beta chain is given with its context. Its antigen is not known. These data belong to a study of T cell repertoires in aging, cancer and after chemotherapy. Whole-study results and caveats: Loss of evenness, beyond lost richness, contributed to age-related TCR diversity decline in cancer patients. Median generation probability rose over the chemotherapy interval in each cancer cohort, suggesting rebound thymic output.

TCR beta rearrangements were amplified from peripheral blood genomic DNA. A mixed TRB-A/B primer pool amplified rearranged TRB by multiplex touch-down PCR. TCRdb reanalysed the multiplex PCR reads using MiXCR and keeps one entry per CDR3 protein. The sample contains 8,500 to 10,000 distinct CDR3 sequences, 45% to 70% of which appear only once. In germline, CDR1 is LNHDA, CDR2 SQIVND (reference sequence). This CDR3 region has 15 residues. V was cut by 0 bases and J by 5 bases, with 13 bases left in between. The chain uses TRBV19 and TRBJ2-5; weak D call: TRBD2 (6 bases). This sequence originates from a human donor in good health. Source material: blood. The CDR3 DNA reads TGTGCCAGTAGTATAGAGCGGGGCAGACGTGAGACCCAGTACTTC. It is translated as CASSIERGRRETQYF. The full variable domain, in which reference TRBV19 and TRBJ2-5 provide the parts outside the CDR3, is DGGITQSPKYLFRKEGQNVTLSCEQNLNHDAMYWYRQDPGQGLRLIYYSQIVNDFQKGDIAEGYSVSREKKESFPLTVTSAQKNPTAFYLCASSIERGRRETQYFGPGTRLLVL.